Described below is a single TCR beta chain sequence and its context. This receptor's antigen is unknown. Within one base of it there is no much larger clone, and no base qualities were kept. The receptor library was made with the immunoSEQ multiplex PCR assay. For the multiplex PCR, a mixture combining 60 forward primers for TCR Vbeta segments and 13 reverse primers for TCR Jbeta segments was used. Amplification of the CDR3 region of rearranged TCR beta genes was performed with a multiplex PCR assay on genomic DNA. Amplified TCR beta libraries were sequenced as 87-base-pair reads on the Illumina HiSeq System. Turning to the authors' computational methods: In a later analysis, tens of millions of unique TCR beta chains were counted across the approximately 640 repertoires, and some 10 million of these chains were shared by at least two donors. Raw reads were error-corrected and collapsed into unique sequences by a nearest-neighbor algorithm in which closely related sequences were merged to remove PCR and sequencing errors. To assign V, D and J gene segments, CDR3 sequences were aligned to IMGT reference sequences. For a sequence to be retained, a match of at least six nucleotides was required to both a V gene segment and a J gene segment. Rearrangements were classified as productive when the CDR3 lacked stop codons and remained in frame with V and J, and all other rearrangements were classified as non-productive. CDR3 was defined according to IMGT convention as the region running from the second conserved V-encoded cysteine to the conserved J-encoded phenylalanine. The earlier analysis of some 600 of the donors excluded sequences that lacked an unambiguous match to a single V gene segment. An earlier analysis of a few hundred of the donors called V segments functional above 56.7% productive rearrangements and segregating when the between-donor standard deviation exceeded 5%. A statistical classification framework was built for diagnosing cytomegalovirus status from the catalog of TCR beta chain sequences. V and J gene assignment, in a later analysis, came from comparing TCR nucleotide sequences with IMGT/GENE-DB human TR gene sequences. A later analysis assigned CDR3 sequences and most-parsimonious VDJ recombination scenarios with the TCRdist pipeline. A later analysis defined each TCR beta chain by its CDR3 amino acid sequence plus V-gene family, and excluded reads lacking a unique V-gene family. A later analysis removed 550 to 650 highly shared, low-generation-probability nucleotide sequences to deal with suspected cross-contamination and a sequencing artifact. For each public chain, a later analysis derived a clonal expansion index from normalized ranks of inferred template counts within each repertoire. In a later analysis, generation probabilities were computed using a VDJ recombination model fitted to out-of-frame rearrangements, and the results were checked against IGoR. In a later analysis, TCR-TCR, TCR-HLA and TCR-CMV co-occurrence was scored with hypergeometric tests, and a repertoire-size bias correction was applied to TCR pairs. To estimate false discovery rates, a later analysis permuted the HLA or CMV assignments 20 times. In a later analysis, co-occurring TCRs were grouped with DBSCAN, and TCRdist sequence similarity was added when clustering was performed within HLA-allele-positive subsets. Co-occurrence clustering excluded repertoires with fewer than 30,000 or more than 120,000 public chains, plus five with anomalous nucleotide sharing. Drawn from immuneACCESS, this table holds only the in-frame rearrangements with V and J called that TCRdb kept. Clones are partly lost; checked studies trace under half to an unresolved V gene and leave the rest unexplained. V and J calls and clone size follow that table, whereas D and trimming were derived from the DNA. This sample gives fewer than 130,000 clones in total; 60% to 75% of them show up just once. Roughly a tenth of the sample is taken by the ten largest.

This specimen belongs to a study of cytomegalovirus exposure and HLA in healthy donors (dated by TCRdb to about 2017). General notes on the study: An earlier analysis of 587 of the donors reported over 250 Gb of sequence data and 117 million unique TCR beta sequences obtained from about 179 million T cells. Typing coverage varied by locus: 629-630 donors for A, B, C, DRB1 and DQB1; 500 to 550 for DQA1; over 600 for DPA1; 450 to 480 for DPB1. Donor age, sex, ethnicity and CMV serostatus were collected together with the repertoire data. Along with the approximately 700-subject first cohort, a separate validation cohort of over a hundred different subjects was used. HLA typing included class I and class II loci at four-digit resolution. An earlier analysis of 587 of the donors used high-throughput TCR beta sequencing to judge whether each TCR beta V gene segment behaved as functional or pseudogenic. Rather than drawing on any new phenotypic data, the later analysis identified candidate immune exposures from TCR beta sequences and the way those sequences occurred across donors. An early release that covered fewer than 800 HLA-typed donors contained 300 to 350 gigabases of sequencing data and 70 million to 100 million unique TCR sequences. A later analysis re-examined previously published TCR beta repertoires from roughly 650 donors and added high-resolution HLA genotyping to investigate patterns of TCR occurrence. Because of strong linkage in the cohort, four or five DR-DQ haplotypes were treated as single units for association and clustering. The aim of the study was to test whether cataloging public T cell receptors could identify signatures of past pathogen exposure. A later genetic analysis used genome-wide SNP genotypes for about 55% of the 666 donors, treating that subset as a discovery cohort. Among some 400 genotyped donors of the cohort, an average of about 220,000 unique TCR beta nucleotide sequences was sequenced per donor, of which about 18% were non-productive. All discovery cohort repertoires had been generated on a single sequencing platform. High-throughput TCR immunosequencing, statistical association of individual TCRs with disease status, and machine learning were combined to predict cytomegalovirus infection status. The genetic ancestry cluster associated with self-reported Caucasian donors included roughly four fifths of the 398 genotyped donors. The study profiled the T cell repertoires of more than 500 subjects by immunosequencing and related them to cytomegalovirus serostatus. The full study reports these points: According to the authors, the approach could potentially be generalized to other disease states and immunological phenotypes. Across donors, most TCR sequences were observed very rarely, whereas some public TCRs were present in many individuals. The only immune exposure information available for the cohort was CMV serostatus. A cluster of highly shared sequence variants was judged likely to be a technical artifact of the sequencing pipeline. The cohort was sequenced for TCR beta chains only, and without alpha or paired-chain data the features that could be detected were limited. A total of roughly 160 TCR beta chains were listed by the study as associated with cytomegalovirus. A later analysis associated around 16,000 TCR beta sequences with specific HLA alleles at a false discovery rate of 0.05. In vitro tests confirmed that a few of the cytomegalovirus-associated TCR beta chains recognize cytomegalovirus antigens. Some IMGT-functional V segments, including TRBV6-2 and TRBV6-3, could not be distinguished by the 87-base-pair reads and were therefore excluded. A further reported finding was that TCR beta sequences accurately predicted the HLA-A and HLA-B alleles for most subjects in the first cohort. Because HLA typing was unavailable for some donors at each locus, only the typed subset was used in association tests. In a later analysis, HLA-associated TCR beta chains were found to be more clonally expanded and to have lower generation probabilities than equally common non-associated chains. Compared with the roughly 710-donor mean, donors in an Asian-associated ancestry cluster had fewer N-insertions in productive TCRs, according to a later genetic analysis. In both the original and validation cohorts, the classifier was reported to diagnose cytomegalovirus status with high specificity and sensitivity. According to a later analysis, most CMV-associated TCR beta chains appeared to be HLA-restricted, and the HLA associations seemed to be driven largely by CMV exposure. When HLA alleles, especially DR and DQ, strongly co-occurred, attributing TCR associations to individual alleles was difficult. Linkage disequilibrium might explain the correlated functional status among segregating V segments, but an unknown experimental factor could not be excluded. In a later analysis, several top co-occurrence clusters were reported to appear linked to parvovirus B19, influenza, CMV and Epstein-Barr virus. An earlier analysis of approximately 600 of the donors showed that most TCR beta V segments appeared in productive rearrangements either about 90% or about 30% of the time, which broadly matched IMGT annotations. In a later analysis, TCR association rates were found to vary across HLA loci, with the most associated TCRs seen for DRB1 alleles and the fewest for HLA-C alleles. Sequencing depth was assumed to be roughly uniform across donors in the presence/absence analyses, though that assumption may not hold. A later genetic analysis associated a missense DCLRE1C variant with V-gene and J-gene trimming of TCR beta chains, and an independent cohort replicated the association. Because counts were too low, about 15 rarely observed V segments, including chromosome 9 orphons, were left out of the earlier analysis of about 500 of the donors.

There are 16 amino acids in the CDR3, from cysteine to phenylalanine inclusive. Only the CDR3 DNA stays, 48 bases, in frame from base 1. The V end gives up 0 bases and the J end 6 bases, leaving 10 bases in the junction not matched to a gene. The germline V gene encodes CDR1 LGHNA and CDR2 YNFKEQ. The cohort was made up of roughly 670 healthy bone marrow donors. Cohort members were all nominally healthy when sampled, although unrecorded immune exposures were likely present. The donor was CMV seropositive and was included in the group of around 300 seropositive cohort members. Every donor gave a peripheral blood sample, and the peripheral blood mononuclear cells from that sample were used for TCR beta sequencing. Genomic DNA extraction from the blood cell samples was performed with the Qiagen DNeasy Blood Extraction Kit.

The rearranged segments are TRBV4-2 and TRBJ2-7; 8 bases in between match TRBD1. What was sequenced was PBMCs. The sequence came from a man aged 35 to 55 in good health and CMV-seropositive. The DNA sequence is given as TGTGCCAGCAGCCAAGATCTAGCCGGACAGGGAGCCGAGCAGTACTTC. Its translation is CASSQDLAGQGAEQYF.